These 23 T cell receptor beta chains came from one sample sequenced in a study of T-cell memory formation after mild COVID-19. TCRdb fed the 5' RACE reads into MiXCR, producing one record per CDR3 protein. Of about 560,000 distinct CDR3 sequences in the sample, roughly 17% were seen once. The sequenced sample was PBMCs or a T cell subset sorted from them (not recorded which). The source of these receptors is an adult woman who had mild COVID-19 (a few samples of this study predate the infection). Cell type and time point are not known.

This clonotype was seen only a few times. V and J are TRBV7-6 and TRBJ2-7; the D is unclear. V was trimmed by 6 bases and J by 3 bases, leaving 18 bases between them. Germline CDR1 is SGHVS and CDR2 is FNYEAQ. This CDR3 is 15 amino acids long. DNA of the CDR3: TGTGCCAGCAGTCCTCCGGTAACCTCCGACTACGAGCAGTACTTC. It is translated as CASSPPVTSDYEQYF.

The V gene is TRBV3-1, the J gene TRBJ1-2; D may be TRBD1 (5 bases). V gave up 5 bases and J gave up 2 bases, with 15 bases separating them. Germline CDR1 is LGHDT and CDR2 is YNNKEL (reference sequence). The CDR3 totals 15 residues. The CDR3 DNA reads TGTGCCAGCAGCTCGGACGGGACCTTGAACTATGGCTACACCTTC. It encodes CASSSDGTLNYGYTF.

In this sample, this clonotype turned up a few times. This chain links TRBV27 with TRBJ2-7, with TRBD2 matching over 12 bases. CDR1 is MNHEY and CDR2 is SMNVEV in the germline V gene (reference sequence). Trimming at V came to 6 bases and at J to 2 bases, leaving 2 bases not matched to a gene. The CDR3 spans 14 residues. The chain's CDR3 is CASRGLAGPYEQYF. The CDR3 nucleotides read TGTGCCAGCAGAGGACTAGCGGGACCCTACGAGCAGTACTTC.

The rearrangement uses TRBV11-2 and TRBJ1-6, with a weak D call TRBD1 (6 bases). CDR3 length: 15 residues. The germline V gene encodes CDR1 SGHAT and CDR2 FQNNGV. V was clipped by 5 bases and J by 9 bases, with 17 bases between them. CDR3 DNA: TGTGCCAGCAGCCGCTCGGCGGGGGGCGGTTCACCCCTCCACTTT. Translating it yields CASSRSAGGGSPLHF.

This sequence joins TRBV7-9 and TRBJ2-1; 7 nucleotides align to TRBD1. CDR1 is SEHNR and CDR2 is FQNEAQ in the germline V gene (reference sequence). The CDR3 consists of 13 residues. V shed 6 bases, J shed 8 bases, and the junction held 7 bases outside the gene matches. The CDR3 is CASRARQGDEQFF. Here the CDR3 DNA reads TGTGCCAGCAGGGCACGACAGGGCGATGAGCAGTTCTTC.

This clonotype was recorded a few times. This chain joins TRBV15 and TRBJ2-3; 8 bases align to TRBD2. Germline CDR1 reads LNHNV; CDR2 reads YYDKDF (reference sequence). This CDR3 is built from 18 residues. V gave up 6 bases and J gave up 5 bases; unmatched junction bases: 19. CDR3 residues: CATRSGPGGLRVGDTQYF. In nucleotides, the CDR3 is TGTGCCACCAGAAGTGGACCGGGGGGGCTGCGAGTTGGAGATACGCAGTATTTT.

This clonotype was observed a handful of times. The gene calls are TRBV30 and TRBJ1-6; possibly TRBD1 for D (6 bases). This CDR3 has 14 amino acids. Germline V lookup: CDR1 GTSNPN, CDR2 SVGIG (reference sequence). Trimming cost V 4 bases and J 0 bases, with 7 bases left between them. Here the CDR3 DNA reads TGTGCCTGGACAGGGGCCTCCTATAATTCACCCCTCCACTTT. This codes for CAWTGASYNSPLHF.

This clonotype was observed a handful of times. The CDR3 reads CASSHRGLARPGELFF. The CDR3 DNA is TGTGCCAGTAGTCACCGGGGACTAGCCCGCCCCGGGGAGCTGTTTTTT. The chain has TRBV19 and TRBJ2-2; TRBD2 agrees at 9 bases. The ends lost 5 bases at V and 6 bases at J; junction bases unmatched: 10. The germline V gene has CDR1 LNHDA and CDR2 SQIVND (reference sequence). The CDR3 is made up of 16 amino acids.

This clonotype was seen a few times. The chain carries TRBV24-1 and TRBJ1-1, with TRBD1 as a possible D gene (6 bases). The germline V gene has CDR1 KGHDR and CDR2 SFDVKD. Trimming took off 2 bases at V and 8 bases at J, with 11 bases between the two ends. The CDR3 has 13 amino acids. CDR3 sequence reads: CATSDSLGTEAFF. DNA for the CDR3: TGTGCCACCAGTGATTCTTTGGGGACAGAAGCTTTCTTT.

The V gene is TRBV12-3 or TRBV12-4, the J gene TRBJ2-7; D is unresolved. Trimming shortened V by 6 bases and J by 7 bases, and 19 bases separated the two germline ends. The CDR3 runs to 14 residues. CDR3 protein: CASSPRAGPGEQYF. The CDR3 DNA reads TGTGCCAGCAGCCCCCGGGCAGGCCCTGGGGAGCAGTACTTC.

A few counts support this clonotype. CDR3 residues: CASSPMAGPTYNEQFF. CDR3 nucleotide sequence: TGTGCCAGCAGTCCGATGGCGGGACCCACCTACAATGAGCAGTTCTTC. This chain uses TRBV7-9 with TRBJ2-1; D possibly corresponds to TRBD2 (6 bases). Trimming removed 6 bases at V and 2 bases at J, with 17 bases between. The CDR3 is made up of 16 amino acids. CDR1 and CDR2 from the germline V gene are SEHNR and FQNEAQ (reference sequence).

This rearrangement joins TRBV29-1 to TRBJ2-5; 7 positions match TRBD1. The junction had 16 bases not matched to a gene; V was cut back by 6 bases and J by 9 bases. CDR1 is SQVTM and CDR2 is ANQGSEA in the germline V gene. This CDR3 has 14 residues. The CDR3 DNA reads TGCAGCGTCGGCCTCTACAGGGGAATCGCGGCCCAGTACTTC. Its protein is CSVGLYRGIAAQYF.

This clonotype showed up many times. The genes are TRBV5-1 and TRBJ1-2; D is ambiguous. This CDR3 is 14 amino acids long. Per the germline V gene, CDR1 is SGHRS and CDR2 is YFSETQ. With 0 bases removed from V and 4 bases from J, the gap between germline ends came to 10 bases. The CDR3 nucleotides read TGCGCCAGCAGCTTGGCCGGAGGTGGCTATGGCTACACCTTC. Its translation is CASSLAGGGYGYTF.

The chain has TRBV18 and TRBJ2-7; 9 nucleotides line up with TRBD1. Losses at the gene ends were 3 bases for V and 3 bases for J; bases not matched to a gene: 6. The CDR3 spans 15 residues. Per germline, CDR1 KGHSH and CDR2 LQKENI. This CDR3 is CASSPQDRGGYEQYF. The CDR3 bases are TGTGCCAGCTCACCCCAGGACAGGGGTGGCTACGAGCAGTACTTC. Full variable domain (outside the CDR3, taken from reference TRBV18 and TRBJ2-7): NAGVMQNPRHLVRRRGQEARLRCSPMKGHSHVYWYRQLPEEGLKFMVYLQKENIIDESGMPKERFSAEFPKEGPSILRIQQVVRGDSAAYFCASSPQDRGGYEQYFGPGTRLTVT.

This clonotype has just a few counts. This rearrangement joins TRBV12-3 or TRBV12-4 to TRBJ2-7; TRBD2 matches at 9 bases. Germline trimming cut 3 bases from V and 3 bases from J; bases unmatched to any gene: 6. There are 15 residues in the CDR3. CDR3 in amino acids: CASSLGTSGLYEQYF. CDR3 coding DNA: TGTGCCAGCAGTTTGGGAACTAGCGGGCTCTACGAGCAGTACTTC.

The chain employs TRBV7-2 and TRBJ2-7, with D perhaps matching TRBD2 (6 bases). Germline CDR1 SGHTA, CDR2 FQGNSA. The CDR3 covers 14 residues. V lost 6 bases, J lost 2 bases, and 14 bases lay in between. The chain's CDR3 is CASRSFPGAYEQYF. The DNA for the CDR3 is TGTGCCAGCAGATCCTTCCCGGGGGCCTACGAGCAGTACTTC.

This clonotype was counted only a few times. J is TRBJ2-5 and V is TRBV12-3 or TRBV12-4; perhaps TRBD2 as D (5 bases). This CDR3 has 12 residues. V lost 5 bases and J lost 10, with 14 bases in between. The CDR3 DNA reads TGTGCCAGCAGTCTCCCCGGAGAGGGCCAGTACTTC. Protein sequence: CASSLPGEGQYF.

At least ten counts were recorded for this clonotype. CDR3 bases: TGCAGTTCCAGGAGGGCGGGAGGGAGTAATGAGCAGTTCTTC. This sequence encodes CSSRRAGGSNEQFF. The rearrangement uses TRBV20-1 and TRBJ2-1, with 9 bases lining up with TRBD2. The CDR3 loop spans 14 amino acids. Trimming removed 8 bases from V and 7 bases from J; junction bases left unmatched: 12. In germline, CDR1 is DFQATT, CDR2 SNEGSKA (reference sequence).

The V and J genes are TRBV7-8 and TRBJ2-3; 9 bases align to TRBD2. The CDR3 is made up of 17 amino acids. Germline values: CDR1 SGHVS, CDR2 FQNEAQ. The V and J ends lost 5 bases and 2 bases, in that order; junction bases with no gene match: 11. The CDR3 is CASSPGVTSGITDTQYF. CDR3 nucleotides: TGTGCCAGCAGCCCAGGGGTGACTAGCGGTATCACAGATACGCAGTATTTT.

This clonotype was counted between two and nine times. The chain is built from TRBV3-1 and TRBJ1-6; D is possibly TRBD1 (5 bases). CDR3 size: 17 residues. From germline, CDR1 is LGHDT and CDR2 YNNKEL (reference sequence). V lost 5 bases and J lost 7, with 21 bases in between. Here the CDR3 DNA reads TGTGCCAGCAGCGCCCAGTGGGGCAGGGTTGGAAATTCACCCCTCCACTTT. This translates into CASSAQWGRVGNSPLHF.

This clonotype appeared a few times. The chain employs TRBV24-1 and TRBJ1-5; D is unresolved. V lost 0 bases to trimming and J lost 6 bases, with 5 bases between them. Germline V lookup: CDR1 KGHDR, CDR2 SFDVKD. This CDR3 is built from 13 residues. Here the CDR3 reads CATSDLPSQPQHF. DNA of the CDR3: TGTGCCACCAGTGATTTGCCCTCTCAGCCCCAGCATTTT.

This clonotype was seen more than once but under ten times. V and J are TRBV9 and TRBJ2-7; D perhaps matches TRBD1 (6 bases). V gave up 3 bases and J gave up 4 bases, with 11 bases separating them. The germline V gene encodes CDR1 SGDLS and CDR2 YYNGEE. The CDR3 runs 13 residues. CDR3 in amino acids: CASSEPRGYEQYF. CDR3 in DNA: TGTGCCAGCAGCGAGCCCAGGGGATACGAGCAGTACTTC.

This clonotype appeared a few times. The V gene is TRBV5-4, the J gene TRBJ2-2; 14 bases agree with TRBD2. The germline gives CDR1 SGHNT, CDR2 YYREEE (reference sequence). The CDR3 spans 17 residues. Losses at the gene ends were 4 bases for V and 5 bases for J; bases not matched to a gene: 7. CDR3 nucleotide sequence: TGTGCCAGCAGCACGCCGGGACTAGCGGGAGATACCGGGGAGCTGTTTTTT. Translating gives CASSTPGLAGDTGELFF.